The 3 T cell receptor beta chains below all came from one sample that was sequenced in a study of blood T cells in healthy people across ages. PCR was performed a second time for about 7 to 12 cycles using a sample-barcoded 5' primer and a J-beta primer mix. TCRdb re-called the 5' RACE reads through MiXCR, storing one row per CDR3 protein. The data contain 800,000 to 950,000 distinct CDR3 sequences, about 29% of them singletons. This sample also belongs to another study, concerning T cells of mothers and their children.

Sequencing was performed on blood. The receptors derive from a woman between 40 and 50 years old in good health.

The chain combines TRBV28 with TRBJ1-5, with 10 bases fitting TRBD1. V lost 3 bases and J lost 6; bases outside the gene matches: 14. The germline gives CDR1 MDHEN, CDR2 SYDVKM. The length of the CDR3 is 18 residues. CDR3 nucleotide sequence: TGTGCCAGCAGTTTTCTGCGGGACAGGGGTTTACTAGGTCAGCCCCAGCATTTT. This codes for CASSFLRDRGLLGQPQHF.

The rearrangement uses TRBV4-1 and TRBJ1-1; D is undetermined. The CDR3 covers 15 residues. Germline V CDR1 and CDR2: MGHRA, YSYEKL. Trimming removed 1 base from V and 0 bases from J, with 9 bases in between. The chain's CDR3 is CASSQASQMNTEAFF. Written as DNA, the CDR3 is TGCGCCAGCAGCCAAGCCTCACAAATGAACACTGAAGCTTTCTTT.

This sequence joins TRBV29-1 and TRBJ1-2, with 9 bases lining up with TRBD1. The CDR3 contains 16 residues. V lost 6 bases, J lost 4 bases, and 15 bases stayed unmatched. Germline CDR1 SQVTM, CDR2 ANQGSEA. The CDR3 nucleotides are TGCAGCGTCGACCGGACAGGGGCTGGGTCCCCCTATGGCTACACCTTC. Translated, it gives CSVDRTGAGSPYGYTF.